Below, 18 T cell receptor beta chains from the same sample are listed, as sequenced in a study of blood T cell repertoires in COVID-19. Only in-frame clones appear in the TCRdb table, and some are missing; sequencing was by immunoSEQ multiplex PCR. The repertoire consists of 90,000 to 150,000 clones, with approximately 80% occurring once and the leading ten covering 2% to 3%. Material: peripheral blood. The receptors here all came from a man in his fifties or sixties with acute or convalescent COVID-19.

The chain carries TRBV4-2 and TRBJ2-1, with 10 positions matching TRBD1. Looked up from germline, CDR1 is LGHNA and CDR2 is YNFKEQ. The CDR3 runs to 14 residues. Germline trimming cut 3 bases from V and 9 bases from J; bases unmatched to any gene: 5. CDR3 region: CASSHGTGAFEQFF. The CDR3 coding sequence is TGTGCCAGCAGCCATGGGACAGGGGCTTTTGAGCAGTTCTTC.

This clone appeared once. This chain joins TRBV28 and TRBJ2-3, with D tentatively TRBD2 (6 bases). Trimming removed 3 bases at V and 2 bases at J, with 15 bases between. Germline loops: CDR1 MDHEN, CDR2 SYDVKM. The CDR3 consists of 16 residues. The CDR3 DNA reads TGTGCCAGCAGTTTTACCCACGGGGGTTTCACAGATACGCAGTATTTT. Residues: CASSFTHGGFTDTQYF.

This clone came up a few times. The rearrangement links TRBV2 to TRBJ2-7; D ambiguous. V was trimmed by 0 bases and J by 7 bases, leaving 4 bases between them. The germline V gene has CDR1 SNHLY and CDR2 FYNNEI. The CDR3 loop spans 11 amino acids. CDR3 residues: CASSEAEEQYF. The CDR3 DNA reads TGTGCCAGCAGTGAAGCGGAGGAGCAGTACTTC.

The CDR3 region has the DNA TGTGCCAGCAACCGACAGGGGAGCAATAGCGAGCAGTACTTC. Its protein is CASNRQGSNSEQYF. V gene TRBV6-5 combines with J gene TRBJ2-7; 8 positions match TRBD1. Germline trimming cut 7 bases from V and 6 bases from J; bases unmatched to any gene: 11. Per germline, CDR1 MNHEY and CDR2 SVGAGI. The CDR3 has 14 amino acids.

This chain joins TRBV7-3 and TRBJ2-1, with 11 bases that match TRBD2. V shed 2 bases, J shed 5 bases, and the junction held 5 bases outside the gene matches. The CDR3 runs 16 residues. Germline assignment: CDR1 SGHTA and CDR2 FQGTGA. Here the CDR3 DNA reads TGTGCCAGCAGCTTAGGTCCGACTAGCGGGGACAATGAGCAGTTCTTC. It is translated as CASSLGPTSGDNEQFF.

The rearrangement joins TRBV6-5 to TRBJ1-5; weak D call: TRBD1 (6 bases). The CDR3 runs 15 residues. CDR1 is MNHEY and CDR2 is SVGAGI in the germline V gene. Trimming cost V 6 bases and J 4 bases, with 16 bases left between them. This chain's CDR3 is CASRNKQGGNQPQHF. The CDR3 nucleotides read TGTGCCAGCAGAAACAAACAGGGTGGTAATCAGCCCCAGCATTTT.

The chain links TRBV15 to TRBJ1-5, with D possibly being TRBD1 (6 bases). The CDR3 runs to 16 residues. V gave up 0 bases and J gave up 4 bases, with 13 bases separating them. CDR1 is LNHNV, CDR2 YYDKDF, per germline (reference sequence). The CDR3 DNA sequence: TGTGCCACCAGCAGAGATTTCGAGGGGACAAATCAGCCCCAGCATTTT. It yields the protein CATSRDFEGTNQPQHF.

This clone was detected only once. The chain uses TRBV7-2 and TRBJ1-1, with 9 bases fitting TRBD1. V was pared by 5 bases and J by 10 bases, with 11 bases of the junction left unmatched. The CDR3 spans 14 residues. Germline V CDR1 and CDR2: SGHTA, FQGNSA. The chain's CDR3 is CASSPPPGQGTAFF. The DNA for the CDR3 is TGTGCCAGCAGCCCCCCACCGGGACAGGGTACAGCTTTCTTT. Drawing the rest from reference TRBV7-2 and TRBJ1-1, the complete variable domain is GAGVSQSPSNKVTEKGKDVELRCDPISGHTALYWYRQSLGQGLEFLIYFQGNSAPDKSGLPSDRFSAERTGGSVSTLTIQRTQQEDSAVYLCASSPPPGQGTAFFGQGTRLTVV.

The gene calls are TRBV7-2 and TRBJ1-1, with no clear D. The CDR3 sequence is 15 residues long. V lost 1 base to trimming and J lost 5 bases, with 14 bases between them. Germline CDR1 and CDR2: SGHTA and FQGNSA. As DNA, the CDR3 is TGTGCCAGCAGCTTAGTATCGTATTTACGGACTGAAGCTTTCTTT. Translation: CASSLVSYLRTEAFF.

This clone was observed a single time. This chain uses TRBV2 with TRBJ1-5; 8 nucleotides agree with TRBD1. V lost 8 bases and J lost 5; bases outside the gene matches: 8. Per germline, CDR1 SNHLY and CDR2 FYNNEI. The CDR3 totals 14 residues. The CDR3, as DNA: TGTGCCAGCCAAGACAGGGGACCGTATCAGCCCCAGCATTTT. This codes for CASQDRGPYQPQHF.

The V and J genes are TRBV4-1 and TRBJ2-3; D gene ambiguous. The CDR3 spans 16 residues. The V gene lost 1 base and the J gene lost 8 bases, with 19 bases spanning the gap. Germline CDR1 and CDR2: MGHRA and YSYEKL. CDR3: CASSQGPVLQTGTQYF. In DNA, the CDR3 is TGCGCCAGCAGCCAAGGGCCGGTACTACAAACGGGTACGCAGTATTTT.

The rearrangement links TRBV10-3 to TRBJ2-1, with D possibly being TRBD2 (5 bases). The CDR3 runs to 16 residues. Germline V gene lookup returns CDR1 ENHRY and CDR2 SYGVKD. Trimming pared 2 bases from V and 0 bases from J, leaving 11 bases between. CDR3 protein: CAISERTGSSYNEQFF. For the CDR3, the DNA is TGTGCCATCAGTGAGCGTACGGGGAGCTCCTACAATGAGCAGTTCTTC.

The chain couples TRBV7-9 to TRBJ1-6, with 8 bases aligning to TRBD1. The CDR3 runs to 14 residues. Unmatched junction bases numbered 5, after V lost 4 bases and J lost 9 bases. Per the germline V gene, CDR1 is SEHNR and CDR2 is FQNEAQ (reference sequence). The CDR3 sequence is CASSSGTGSSPLHF. The CDR3 DNA reads as TGTGCCAGCAGCTCCGGGACAGGATCTTCACCCCTCCACTTT.

The chain combines TRBV10-3 with TRBJ1-1; D unclear. V lost 6 bases and J 1 base, leaving 15 bases between the germline ends. CDR1 and CDR2 (germline): ENHRY, SYGVKD. This CDR3 is 15 amino acids long. The CDR3 loop is CAIRDSGRENTEAFF. CDR3 coding DNA: TGTGCCATCAGGGATTCGGGGAGGGAGAACACTGAAGCTTTCTTT.

This clone was counted a single time. The chain employs TRBV12-3 or TRBV12-4 and TRBJ2-5; D may be TRBD1 (6 bases). Trimming cost V 5 bases and J 1 base, with 8 bases left between them. The CDR3 runs 13 residues. The DNA for the CDR3 is TGTGCCAGCAGTCCACAGGGCCAAGAGACCCAGTACTTC. It encodes CASSPQGQETQYF.

The chain is built from TRBV28 and TRBJ2-7, with TRBD2 matching 12 bases. The CDR3 runs 19 residues. Germline trimming cut 4 bases from V and 4 bases from J; bases unmatched to any gene: 17. The V gene's germline CDR1 is MDHEN and CDR2 SYDVKM. The CDR3 loop is CASSSLFWTSGNSGYEQYF. In DNA, the CDR3 is TGTGCCAGCAGTTCCCTCTTCTGGACTAGCGGGAATAGTGGATACGAGCAGTACTTC.

The chain recombines TRBV6-1 with TRBJ1-1; perhaps TRBD1 as D (6 bases). The CDR3 contains 15 residues. Looked up from germline, CDR1 is MNHNS and CDR2 is SASEGT. V gave up 6 bases and J gave up 4 bases, with 18 bases separating them. CDR3 amino acids: CASRNPQGRGTEAFF. CDR3 DNA sequence: TGTGCCAGCAGAAATCCACAGGGAAGAGGCACTGAAGCTTTCTTT.

This rearrangement joins TRBV19 to TRBJ1-1; D might be TRBD1 (6 bases). V lost 4 bases, J lost 5 bases, and 14 bases lay in between. Germline V CDR1 and CDR2: LNHDA, SQIVND (reference sequence). The CDR3 is 14 amino acids. This chain's CDR3 is CASSKAGGATEAFF. In nucleotides, the CDR3 is TGTGCCAGTAGTAAGGCGGGGGGGGCGACTGAAGCTTTCTTT.